Here is one T cell receptor beta chain with its context. Its antigen is currently unknown. Amplified material comprised TCR beta CDR3 regions derived from RNA transcripts. In the first round, RT-PCR was carried out with HTBI primers, and a multiplex PCR formed the second round. TCRdb reprocessed the multiplex PCR reads with MiXCR, giving one entry per CDR3 protein. The sample consists of about 740,000 distinct CDR3 sequences, around 40% of them appearing once. The entry originates in a study of Graves' ophthalmopathy and Graves' hyperthyroidism. Study results and caveats: Blood also contained most of the expanded thyroid clonotypes above 0.001 frequency.

Losses at the gene ends were 2 bases for V and 4 bases for J; bases not matched to a gene: 6. Germline V CDR1 and CDR2: LNHDA, SQIVND (reference sequence). CDR3 length equals 15 residues. Exclusion covered patients with other autoimmune diseases or uncontrolled infections (as well as pregnancy or lactation). The diagnosis combined clinical symptoms, thyroxine, TRAb, thyroid ultrasound and orbital computed tomography scans. PBMCs originated in more than 7.5 ml of fresh peripheral blood. This receptor was taken from an adult man with Graves' ophthalmopathy. Sequencing was carried out using peripheral blood. The rearrangement joins TRBV19 to TRBJ1-1; 8 positions match TRBD1. DNA of the CDR3: TGTGCCAGTAGTATATTAGGACAGGGAGGCACTGAAGCTTTCTTT. It is translated as CASSILGQGGTEAFF.